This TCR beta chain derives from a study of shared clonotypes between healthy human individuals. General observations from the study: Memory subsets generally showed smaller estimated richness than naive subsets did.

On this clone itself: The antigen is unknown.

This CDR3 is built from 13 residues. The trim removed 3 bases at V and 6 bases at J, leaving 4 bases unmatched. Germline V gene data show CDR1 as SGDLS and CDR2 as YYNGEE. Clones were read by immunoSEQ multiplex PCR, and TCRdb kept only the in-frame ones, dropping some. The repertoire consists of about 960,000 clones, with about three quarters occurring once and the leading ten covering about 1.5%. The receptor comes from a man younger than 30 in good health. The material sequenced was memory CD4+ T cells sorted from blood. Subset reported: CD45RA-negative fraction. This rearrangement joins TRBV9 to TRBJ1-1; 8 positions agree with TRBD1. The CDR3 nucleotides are TGTGCCAGCAGCGGTCAGGGGGCGGCTGAAGCTTTCTTT. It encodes CASSGQGAAEAFF.